The entry below describes one T cell receptor beta chain. The sample comes from a study of blood T cell repertoires in COVID-19. About the study: T cells, B-cell-depleted T cells, or PBMCs provided the cDNA or gDNA that served as material.

Generated by immunoSEQ multiplex PCR, the TCRdb table keeps only in-frame clones and is missing some. The table records fewer than 350,000 clones, 80% to 90% of them present only once. The trim removed 0 bases at V and 2 bases at J, leaving 4 bases unmatched. CDR1 SGHKS and CDR2 YYEKEE come from the germline V gene (reference sequence). The CDR3 sequence is 15 residues long. This TCR was recovered from a man aged 30 to 39 who had recovered from COVID-19. The chain employs TRBV5-5 and TRBJ2-7; the match to TRBD1 covers 8 bases. Sequenced input: PBMCs or T cells enriched from blood (not recorded which). The CDR3 protein is CASSLAGTGTYEQYF. The CDR3 region has the DNA TGTGCCAGCAGCTTGGCCGGGACAGGCACCTACGAGCAGTACTTC.